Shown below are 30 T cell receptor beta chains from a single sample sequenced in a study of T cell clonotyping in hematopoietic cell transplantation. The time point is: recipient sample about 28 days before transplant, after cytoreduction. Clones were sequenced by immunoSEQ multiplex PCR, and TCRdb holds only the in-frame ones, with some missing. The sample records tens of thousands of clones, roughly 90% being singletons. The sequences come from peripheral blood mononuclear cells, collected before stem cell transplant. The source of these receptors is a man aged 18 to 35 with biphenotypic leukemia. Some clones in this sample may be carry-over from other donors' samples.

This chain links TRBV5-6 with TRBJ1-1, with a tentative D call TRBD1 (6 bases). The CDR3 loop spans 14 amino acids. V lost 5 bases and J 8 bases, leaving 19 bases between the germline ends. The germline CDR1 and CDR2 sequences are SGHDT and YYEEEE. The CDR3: CASRLGQSRKEAFF. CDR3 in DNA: TGTGCCAGCAGATTAGGACAGTCCCGGAAAGAAGCTTTCTTT.

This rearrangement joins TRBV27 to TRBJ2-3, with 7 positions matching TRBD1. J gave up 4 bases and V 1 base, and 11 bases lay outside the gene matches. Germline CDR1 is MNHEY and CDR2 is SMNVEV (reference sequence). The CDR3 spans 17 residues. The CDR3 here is CASSLFSPGQQADTQYF. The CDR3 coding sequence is TGTGCCAGCAGTTTATTCTCCCCGGGACAGCAGGCAGATACGCAGTATTTT.

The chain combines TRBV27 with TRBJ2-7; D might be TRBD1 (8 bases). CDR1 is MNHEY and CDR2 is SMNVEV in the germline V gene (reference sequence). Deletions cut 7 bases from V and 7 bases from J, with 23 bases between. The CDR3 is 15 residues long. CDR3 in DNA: TGTGCCAGCACTACCCACAGGGGGGGCGCGGGGGAGCAGTACTTC. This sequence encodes CASTTHRGGAGEQYF.

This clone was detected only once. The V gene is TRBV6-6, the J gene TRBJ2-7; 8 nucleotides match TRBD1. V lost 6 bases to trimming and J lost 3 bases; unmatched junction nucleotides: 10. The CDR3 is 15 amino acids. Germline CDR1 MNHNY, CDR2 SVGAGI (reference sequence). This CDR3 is CASSHPGQDDYEQYF. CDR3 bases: TGTGCCAGCAGCCACCCGGGACAGGATGACTACGAGCAGTACTTC.

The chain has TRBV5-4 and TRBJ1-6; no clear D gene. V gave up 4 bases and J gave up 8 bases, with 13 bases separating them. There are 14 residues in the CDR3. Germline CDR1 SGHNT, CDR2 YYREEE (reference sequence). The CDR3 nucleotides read TGTGCCAGCAGCCATAATCGCCGGCATTCACCCCTCCACTTT. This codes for CASSHNRRHSPLHF.

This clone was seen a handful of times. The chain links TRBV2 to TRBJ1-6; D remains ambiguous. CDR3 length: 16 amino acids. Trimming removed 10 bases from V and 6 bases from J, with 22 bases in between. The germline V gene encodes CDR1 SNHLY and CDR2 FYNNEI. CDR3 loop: CAIQSSPTPGNSPLHF. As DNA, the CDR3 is TGTGCCATCCAGTCATCCCCGACTCCGGGTAATTCACCCCTCCACTTT.

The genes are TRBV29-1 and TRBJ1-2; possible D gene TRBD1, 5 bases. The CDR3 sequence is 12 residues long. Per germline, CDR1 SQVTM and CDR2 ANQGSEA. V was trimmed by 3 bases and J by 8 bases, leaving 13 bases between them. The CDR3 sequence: CSVDQGLGGYTF. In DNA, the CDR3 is TGCAGCGTTGACCAGGGTCTGGGCGGCTACACCTTC.

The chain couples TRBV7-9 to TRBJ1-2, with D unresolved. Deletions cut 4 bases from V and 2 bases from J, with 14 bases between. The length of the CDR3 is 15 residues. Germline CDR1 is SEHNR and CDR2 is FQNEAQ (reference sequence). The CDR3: CASSSAQQENYGYTF. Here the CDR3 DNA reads TGTGCCAGCAGCTCTGCCCAGCAGGAGAACTATGGCTACACCTTC.

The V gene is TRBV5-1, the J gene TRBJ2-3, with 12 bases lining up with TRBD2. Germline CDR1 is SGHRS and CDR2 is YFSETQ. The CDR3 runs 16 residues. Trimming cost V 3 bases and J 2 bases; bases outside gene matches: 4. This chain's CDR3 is CASSSRTSGITDTQYF. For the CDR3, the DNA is TGCGCCAGCAGCTCGAGGACTAGCGGGATCACAGATACGCAGTATTTT.

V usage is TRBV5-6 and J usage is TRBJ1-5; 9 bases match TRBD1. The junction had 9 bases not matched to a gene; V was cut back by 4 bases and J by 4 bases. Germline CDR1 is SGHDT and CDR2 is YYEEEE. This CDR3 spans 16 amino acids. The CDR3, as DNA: TGTGCCAGCAGCCTAGGGACAGGGCGAAAAAATCAGCCCCAGCATTTT. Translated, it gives CASSLGTGRKNQPQHF.

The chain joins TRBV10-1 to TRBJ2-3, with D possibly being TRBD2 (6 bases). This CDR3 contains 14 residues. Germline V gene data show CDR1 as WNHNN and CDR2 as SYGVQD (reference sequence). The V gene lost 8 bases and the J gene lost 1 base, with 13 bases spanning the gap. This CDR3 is CASPGGTGTDTQYF. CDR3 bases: TGCGCCAGCCCTGGGGGGACTGGCACAGATACGCAGTATTTT.

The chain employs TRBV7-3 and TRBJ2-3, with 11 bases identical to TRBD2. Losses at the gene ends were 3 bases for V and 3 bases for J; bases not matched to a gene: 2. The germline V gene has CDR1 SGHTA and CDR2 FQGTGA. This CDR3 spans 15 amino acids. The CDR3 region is CASSFLAGGTDTQYF. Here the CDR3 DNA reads TGTGCCAGCAGCTTCTTAGCGGGGGGGACAGATACGCAGTATTTT.

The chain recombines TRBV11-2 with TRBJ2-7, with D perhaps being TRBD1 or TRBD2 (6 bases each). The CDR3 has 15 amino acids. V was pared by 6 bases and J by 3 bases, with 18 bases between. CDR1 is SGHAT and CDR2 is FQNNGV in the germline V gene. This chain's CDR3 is CASRNIRGPRYEQYF. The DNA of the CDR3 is TGTGCCAGCAGAAATATACGGGGGCCCCGCTACGAGCAGTACTTC. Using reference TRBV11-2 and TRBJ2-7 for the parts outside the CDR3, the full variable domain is EAGVAQSPRYKIIEKRQSVAFWCNPISGHATLYWYQQILGQGPKLLIQFQNNGVVDDSQLPKDRFSAERLKGVDSTLKIQPAKLEDSAVYLCASRNIRGPRYEQYFGPGTRLTVT.

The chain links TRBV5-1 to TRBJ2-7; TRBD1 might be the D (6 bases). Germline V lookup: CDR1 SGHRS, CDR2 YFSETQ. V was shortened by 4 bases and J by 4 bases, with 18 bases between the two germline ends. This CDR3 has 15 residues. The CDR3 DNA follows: TGCGCCAGCAGCAATGGACAGTTGAGGATTTACGAGCAGTACTTC. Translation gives CASSNGQLRIYEQYF.

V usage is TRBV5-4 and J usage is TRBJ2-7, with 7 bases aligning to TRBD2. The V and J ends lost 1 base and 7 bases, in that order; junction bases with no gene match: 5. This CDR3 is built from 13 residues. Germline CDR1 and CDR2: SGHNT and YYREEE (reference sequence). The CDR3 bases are TGTGCCAGCAGCTTGAGGGAAGCGGGGGAGCAGTACTTC. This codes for CASSLREAGEQYF.

CDR3 coding DNA: TGTGCCAGCAGTTCCAGCGGGGGGCCCCTCTACGAGCAGTACTTC. This encodes CASSSSGGPLYEQYF. The chain employs TRBV27 and TRBJ2-7, with 9 bases matching TRBD2. This CDR3 region has 15 residues. Germline values: CDR1 MNHEY, CDR2 SMNVEV (reference sequence). The V gene end was trimmed by 4 bases and the J gene end by 3 bases; junction bases not matched to a gene: 7.

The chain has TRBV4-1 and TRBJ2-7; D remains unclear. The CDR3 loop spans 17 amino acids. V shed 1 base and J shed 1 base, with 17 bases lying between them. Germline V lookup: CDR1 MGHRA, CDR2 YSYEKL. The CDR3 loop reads CASSQVRIRQLSYEQYF. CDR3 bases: TGCGCCAGCAGCCAAGTCCGTATCCGCCAGCTATCCTACGAGCAGTACTTC.

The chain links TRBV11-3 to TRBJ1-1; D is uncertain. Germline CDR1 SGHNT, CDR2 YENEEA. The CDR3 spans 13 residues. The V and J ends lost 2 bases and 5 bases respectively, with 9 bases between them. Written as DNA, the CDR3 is TGTGCCAGCAGCTTATCTGGGCGAACTGAAGCTTTCTTT. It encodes CASSLSGRTEAFF.

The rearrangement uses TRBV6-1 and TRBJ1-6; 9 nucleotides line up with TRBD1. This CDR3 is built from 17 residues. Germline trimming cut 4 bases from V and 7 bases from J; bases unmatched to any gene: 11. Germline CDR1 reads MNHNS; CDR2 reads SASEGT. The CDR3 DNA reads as TGTGCCAGCAGTGGGGACAGGGCGTCCCTCAGAAATTCACCCCTCCACTTT. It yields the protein CASSGDRASLRNSPLHF.

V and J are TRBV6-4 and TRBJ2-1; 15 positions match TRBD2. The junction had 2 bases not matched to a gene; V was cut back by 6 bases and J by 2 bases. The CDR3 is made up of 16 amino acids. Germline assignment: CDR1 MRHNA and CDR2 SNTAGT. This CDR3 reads CASSRTSGGAYNEQFF. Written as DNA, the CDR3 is TGTGCCAGCAGCCGGACTAGCGGGGGGGCCTACAATGAGCAGTTCTTC.

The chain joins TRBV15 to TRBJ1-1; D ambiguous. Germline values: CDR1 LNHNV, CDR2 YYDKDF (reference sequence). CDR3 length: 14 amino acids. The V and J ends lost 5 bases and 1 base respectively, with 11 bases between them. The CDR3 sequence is CATSFRTGNTEAFF. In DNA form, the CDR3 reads TGTGCCACCAGCTTTCGAACGGGGAACACTGAAGCTTTCTTT.

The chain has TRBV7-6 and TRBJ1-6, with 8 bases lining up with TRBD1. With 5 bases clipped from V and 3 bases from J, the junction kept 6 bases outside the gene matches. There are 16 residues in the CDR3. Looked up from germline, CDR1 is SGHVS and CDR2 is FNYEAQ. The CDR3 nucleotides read TGTGCCAGCAGCCAAGGACAGGGATTCTATAATTCACCCCTCCACTTT. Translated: CASSQGQGFYNSPLHF. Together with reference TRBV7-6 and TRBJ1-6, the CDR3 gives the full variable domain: GAGVSQSPRYKVTKRGQDVALRCDPISGHVSLYWYRQALGQGPEFLTYFNYEAQQDKSGLPNDRFSAERPEGSISTLTIQRTEQRDSAMYRCASSQGQGFYNSPLHFGNGTRLTVT.

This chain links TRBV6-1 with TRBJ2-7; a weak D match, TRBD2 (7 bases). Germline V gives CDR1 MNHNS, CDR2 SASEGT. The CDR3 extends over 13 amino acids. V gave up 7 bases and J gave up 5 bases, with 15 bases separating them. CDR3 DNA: TGTGCCAGCAAAGGGTGGGGGGGCGACGAGCAGTACTTC. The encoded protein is CASKGWGGDEQYF.

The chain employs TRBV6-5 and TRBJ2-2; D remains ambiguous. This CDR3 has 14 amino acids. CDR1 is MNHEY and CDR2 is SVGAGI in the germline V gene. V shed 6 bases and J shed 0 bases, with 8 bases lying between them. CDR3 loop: CASRYTANTGELFF. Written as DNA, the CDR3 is TGTGCCAGCAGATATACAGCGAACACCGGGGAGCTGTTTTTT.

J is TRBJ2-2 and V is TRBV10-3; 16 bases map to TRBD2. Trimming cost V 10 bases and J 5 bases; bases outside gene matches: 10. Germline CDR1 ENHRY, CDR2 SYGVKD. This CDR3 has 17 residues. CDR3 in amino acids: CATLSGTSGGATGELFF. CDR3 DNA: TGTGCCACCCTCTCGGGGACTAGCGGGGGGGCGACCGGGGAGCTGTTTTTT.

The CDR3 region has the DNA TGTGCCAGCAGCCGGACAGCCGGGGAGCTGTTTTTT. The encoded protein is CASSRTAGELFF. The rearrangement joins TRBV11-1 to TRBJ2-2, with TRBD1 as a possible D gene (6 bases). The CDR3 is 12 amino acids. The V gene's germline CDR1 is SGHAT and CDR2 FQDESV (reference sequence). V lost 5 bases and J 6 bases, leaving 7 bases between the germline ends.

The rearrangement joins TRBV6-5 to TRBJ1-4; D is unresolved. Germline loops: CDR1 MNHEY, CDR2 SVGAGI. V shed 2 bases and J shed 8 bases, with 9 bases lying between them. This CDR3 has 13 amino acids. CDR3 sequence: CASSYVNREKLFF. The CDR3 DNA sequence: TGTGCCAGCAGTTACGTGAATCGGGAAAAACTGTTTTTT.

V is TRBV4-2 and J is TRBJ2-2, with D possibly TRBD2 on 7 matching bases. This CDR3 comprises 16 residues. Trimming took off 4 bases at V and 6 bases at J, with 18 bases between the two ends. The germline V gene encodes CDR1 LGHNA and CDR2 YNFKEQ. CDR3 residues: CASSRKGGGDPGELFF. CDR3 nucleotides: TGTGCCAGCAGCCGAAAGGGAGGGGGGGACCCCGGGGAGCTGTTTTTT.

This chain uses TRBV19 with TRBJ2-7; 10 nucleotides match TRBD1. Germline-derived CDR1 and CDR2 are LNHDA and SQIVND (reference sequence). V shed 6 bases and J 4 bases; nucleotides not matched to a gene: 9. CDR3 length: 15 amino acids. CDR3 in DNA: TGTGCCAGTAGCATGCCGGGACAGGGGAGATACGAGCAGTACTTC. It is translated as CASSMPGQGRYEQYF.

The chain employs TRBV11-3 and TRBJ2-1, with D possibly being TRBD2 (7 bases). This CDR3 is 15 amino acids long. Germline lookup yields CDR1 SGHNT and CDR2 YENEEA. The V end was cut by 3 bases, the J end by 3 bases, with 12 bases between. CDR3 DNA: TGTGCCAGCAGCTTTTCGGGGGGCTACTACAATGAGCAGTTCTTC. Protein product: CASSFSGGYYNEQFF. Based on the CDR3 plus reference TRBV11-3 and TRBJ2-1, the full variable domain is EAGVVQSPRYKIIEKKQPVAFWCNPISGHNTLYWYLQNLGQGPELLIRYENEEAVDDSQLPKDRFSAERLKGVDSTLKIQPAELGDSAVYLCASSFSGGYYNEQFFGPGTRLTVL.